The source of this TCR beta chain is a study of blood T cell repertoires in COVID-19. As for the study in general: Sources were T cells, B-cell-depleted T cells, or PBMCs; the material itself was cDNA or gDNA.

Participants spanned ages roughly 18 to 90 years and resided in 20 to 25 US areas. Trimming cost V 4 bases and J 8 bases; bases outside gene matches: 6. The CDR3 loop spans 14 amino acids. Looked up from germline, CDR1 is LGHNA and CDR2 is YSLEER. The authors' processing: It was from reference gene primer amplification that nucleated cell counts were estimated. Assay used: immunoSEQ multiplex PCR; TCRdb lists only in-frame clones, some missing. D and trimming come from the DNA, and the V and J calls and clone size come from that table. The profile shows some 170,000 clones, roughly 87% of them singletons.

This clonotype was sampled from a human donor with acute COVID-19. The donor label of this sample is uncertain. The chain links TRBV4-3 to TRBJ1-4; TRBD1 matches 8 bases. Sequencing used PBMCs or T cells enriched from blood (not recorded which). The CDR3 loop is CASSPGQGNEKLFF. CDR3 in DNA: TGCGCCAGCAGCCCCGGACAGGGAAACGAAAAACTGTTTTTT.